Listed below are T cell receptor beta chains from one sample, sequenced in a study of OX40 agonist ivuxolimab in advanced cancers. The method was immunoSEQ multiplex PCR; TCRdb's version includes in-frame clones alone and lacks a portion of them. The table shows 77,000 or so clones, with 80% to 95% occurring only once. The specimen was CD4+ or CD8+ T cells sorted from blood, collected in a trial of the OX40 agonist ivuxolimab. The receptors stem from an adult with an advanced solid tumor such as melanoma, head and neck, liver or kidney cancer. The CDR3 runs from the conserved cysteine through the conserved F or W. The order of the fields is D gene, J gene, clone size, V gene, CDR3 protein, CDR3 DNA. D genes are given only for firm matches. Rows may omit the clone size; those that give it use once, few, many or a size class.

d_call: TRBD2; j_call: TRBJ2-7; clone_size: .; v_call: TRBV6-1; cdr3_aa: CASISGLAGPSEQYF; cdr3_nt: TGTGCCAGCATCAGCGGGCTAGCGGGACCCTCCGAGCAGTACTTC
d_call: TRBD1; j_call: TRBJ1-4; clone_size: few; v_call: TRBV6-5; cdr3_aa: CASSFDRGEKLFF; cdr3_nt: TGTGCCAGCAGTTTCGACAGGGGTGAAAAACTGTTTTTT
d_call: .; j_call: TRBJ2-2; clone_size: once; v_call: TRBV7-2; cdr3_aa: CASSLQGGRIGELFF; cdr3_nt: TGTGCCAGCAGCTTACAAGGAGGGAGGATCGGGGAGCTGTTTTTT
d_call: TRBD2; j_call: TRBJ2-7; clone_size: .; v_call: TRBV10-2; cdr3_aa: CASSDGGLAEVVSYEQYF; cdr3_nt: TGCGCCAGCAGTGACGGTGGACTAGCGGAGGTGGTCTCCTACGAGCAGTACTTC
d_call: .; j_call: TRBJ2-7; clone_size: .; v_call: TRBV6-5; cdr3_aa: CASSDYEQYF; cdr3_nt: TGTGCCAGCAGTGACTACGAGCAGTACTTC
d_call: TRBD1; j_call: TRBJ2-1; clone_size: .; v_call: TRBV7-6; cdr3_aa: CASSRPRTGGNEQFF; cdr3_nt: TGTGCCAGCAGCCGGCCGAGGACAGGGGGCAATGAGCAGTTCTTC
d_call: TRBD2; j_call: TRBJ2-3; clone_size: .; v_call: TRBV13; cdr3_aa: CASSLAPAGVTDTQYF; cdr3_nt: TGTGCCAGCAGCTTAGCTCCAGCGGGGGTTACAGATACGCAGTATTTT
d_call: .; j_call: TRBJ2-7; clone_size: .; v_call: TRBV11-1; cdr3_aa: CASSPGTNFYEQYF; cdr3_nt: TGTGCCAGCAGCCCCGGGACCAATTTCTACGAGCAGTACTTC
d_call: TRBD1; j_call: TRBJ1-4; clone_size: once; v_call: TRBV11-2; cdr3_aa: CASSLDAGGFNEKLFF; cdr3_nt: TGTGCCAGCAGCTTAGACGCAGGGGGATTTAATGAAAAACTGTTTTTT
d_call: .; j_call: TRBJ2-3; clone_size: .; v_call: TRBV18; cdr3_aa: CASSPRQGSHTQYF; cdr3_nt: TGTGCCAGCTCACCGAGGCAGGGCTCGCATACGCAGTATTTT
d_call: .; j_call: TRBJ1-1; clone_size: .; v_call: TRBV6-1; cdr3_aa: CASSEAKGRGNTEAFF; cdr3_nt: TGTGCCAGCAGTGAAGCAAAGGGCAGGGGGAACACTGAAGCTTTCTTT
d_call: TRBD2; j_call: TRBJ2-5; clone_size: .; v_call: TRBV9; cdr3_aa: CASSVGAGGGETQYF; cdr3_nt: TGTGCCAGCAGCGTAGGTGCGGGAGGGGGTGAGACCCAGTACTTC
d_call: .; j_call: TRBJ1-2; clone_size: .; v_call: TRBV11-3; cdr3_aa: CASSSGRNHGYTF; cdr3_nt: TGTGCCAGCAGCTCAGGAAGGAACCATGGCTACACCTTC
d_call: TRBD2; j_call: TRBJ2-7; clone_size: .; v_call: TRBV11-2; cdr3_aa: CASSLGDSGTSNYEQYF; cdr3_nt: TGTGCCAGCAGCTTGGGGGACTCCGGGACTAGCAACTACGAGCAGTACTTC
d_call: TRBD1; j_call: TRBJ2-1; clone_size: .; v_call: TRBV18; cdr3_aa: CASSPRGQTTNEQFF; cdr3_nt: TGTGCCAGCTCACCCAGGGGGCAGACAACCAATGAGCAGTTCTTC
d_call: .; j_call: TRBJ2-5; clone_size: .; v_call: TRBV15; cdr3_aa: CATISGVGERQTQYF; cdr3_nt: TGTGCCACCATTTCCGGGGTGGGGGAGAGGCAGACCCAGTACTTC
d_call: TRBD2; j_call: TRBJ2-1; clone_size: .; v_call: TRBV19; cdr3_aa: CASSTGLAPVGLFF; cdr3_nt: TGTGCCAGTAGTACCGGACTAGCTCCGGTAGGGCTGTTCTTC
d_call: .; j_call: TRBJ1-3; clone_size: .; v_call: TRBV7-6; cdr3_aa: CASSSWDWGPAGNTIYF; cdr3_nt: TGTGCCAGCAGCTCCTGGGATTGGGGCCCTGCCGGAAACACCATATATTTT
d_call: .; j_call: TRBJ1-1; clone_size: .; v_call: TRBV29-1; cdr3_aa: CSVEAPLSTEAFF; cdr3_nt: TGCAGCGTTGAAGCCCCGTTATCAACTGAAGCTTTCTTT
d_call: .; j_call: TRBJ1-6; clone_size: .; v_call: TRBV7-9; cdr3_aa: CASSFQGRDNSPLHF; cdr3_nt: TGTGCCAGCAGCTTCCAGGGTCGGGATAATTCACCCCTCCACTTT
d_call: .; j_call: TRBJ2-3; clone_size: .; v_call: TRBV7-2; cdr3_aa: CASSLGGWDTQYF; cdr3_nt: TGTGCCAGCAGCTTAGGGGGCTGGGATACGCAGTATTTT
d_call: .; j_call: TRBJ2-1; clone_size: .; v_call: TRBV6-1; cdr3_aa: CASSETGGPNNEQFF; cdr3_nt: TGTGCCAGCAGTGAAACAGGAGGGCCGAACAATGAGCAGTTCTTC
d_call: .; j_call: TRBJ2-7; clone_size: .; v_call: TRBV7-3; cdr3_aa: CASSLRPGEPYEQYF; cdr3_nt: TGTGCCAGCAGCTTACGCCCAGGGGAGCCCTACGAGCAGTACTTC
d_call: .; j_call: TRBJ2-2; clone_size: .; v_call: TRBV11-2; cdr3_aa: CASSTWELFF; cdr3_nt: TGTGCCAGCAGCACCTGGGAGCTGTTTTTT
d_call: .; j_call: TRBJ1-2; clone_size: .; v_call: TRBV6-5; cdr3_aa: CASRTTGHYGYTF; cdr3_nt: TGTGCCAGCAGAACTACAGGGCACTATGGCTACACCTTC
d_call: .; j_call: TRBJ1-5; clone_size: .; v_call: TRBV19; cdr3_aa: CASSMGRRSQPQHF; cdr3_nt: TGTGCCAGTAGTATGGGCCGGCGGTCGCAGCCCCAGCATTTT
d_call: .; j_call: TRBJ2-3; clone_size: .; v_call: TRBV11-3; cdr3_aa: CASSGGGTDTQYF; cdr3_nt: TGTGCCAGCAGCGGAGGGGGAACAGATACGCAGTATTTT